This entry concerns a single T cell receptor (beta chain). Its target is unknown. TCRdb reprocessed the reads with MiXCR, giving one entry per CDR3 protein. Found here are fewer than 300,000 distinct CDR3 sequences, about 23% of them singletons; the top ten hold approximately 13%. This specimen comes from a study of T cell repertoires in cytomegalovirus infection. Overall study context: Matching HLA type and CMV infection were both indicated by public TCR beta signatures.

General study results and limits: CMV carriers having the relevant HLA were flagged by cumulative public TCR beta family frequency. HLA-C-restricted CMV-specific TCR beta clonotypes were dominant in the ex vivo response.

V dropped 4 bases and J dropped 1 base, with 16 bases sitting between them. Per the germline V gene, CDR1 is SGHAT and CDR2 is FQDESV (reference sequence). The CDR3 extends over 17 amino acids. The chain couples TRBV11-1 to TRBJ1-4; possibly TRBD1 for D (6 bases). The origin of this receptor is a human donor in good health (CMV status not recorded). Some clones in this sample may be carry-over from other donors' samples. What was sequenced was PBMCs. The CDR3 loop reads CASSYRAYRETNEKLFF. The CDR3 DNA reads TGTGCCAGCAGCTACCGCGCCTACAGGGAAACTAATGAAAAACTGTTTTTT.